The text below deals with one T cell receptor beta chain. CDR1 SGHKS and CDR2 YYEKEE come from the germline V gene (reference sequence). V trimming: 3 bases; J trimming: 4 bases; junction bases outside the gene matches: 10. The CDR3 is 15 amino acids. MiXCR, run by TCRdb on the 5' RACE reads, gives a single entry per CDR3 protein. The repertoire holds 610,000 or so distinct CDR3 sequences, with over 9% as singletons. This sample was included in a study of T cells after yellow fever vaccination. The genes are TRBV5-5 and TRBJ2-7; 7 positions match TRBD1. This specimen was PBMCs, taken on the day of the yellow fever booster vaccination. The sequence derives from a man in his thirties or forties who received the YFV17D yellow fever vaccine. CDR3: CASSSAAGGPYEQYF. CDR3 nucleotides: TGTGCCAGCAGCTCCGCGGCAGGGGGTCCGTACGAGCAGTACTTC.